Only a few counts were recorded for the clone carrying this T cell receptor beta chain. As yet, its antigen is unknown. The PCR used 60 Vbeta and 13 Jbeta primers. Sequencing was performed with immunoSEQ multiplex PCR; in TCRdb, only in-frame clones are kept and a portion is missing. The sample holds 170,000 or so clones, 80% seen once. This CDR3 has 13 residues. The V gene end was trimmed by 0 bases and the J gene end by 11 bases; junction bases not matched to a gene: 7. Germline CDR1 and CDR2: SGHNT and YYREEE (reference sequence). These data come from a study of cytomegalovirus exposure and HLA in healthy donors. Study-level background: Approximately 180 million T cells yielded 117 million unique TCR beta sequences, as an earlier analysis found.

General observations from the study: Differences between HLA loci emerged in a later analysis of TCR association rates, with DRB1 most and HLA-C fewest. The study labeled about 160 TCR beta chains cytomegalovirus-associated.

The sequencing sample was made of PBMCs. This TCR was sampled from a male donor in good health and CMV-seropositive. This chain links TRBV5-4 with TRBJ2-7; 8 nucleotides align to TRBD1. CDR3 residues: CASSLETRGLEYF. For the CDR3, the DNA is TGTGCCAGCAGCTTGGAGACCAGGGGGCTAGAGTACTTC.